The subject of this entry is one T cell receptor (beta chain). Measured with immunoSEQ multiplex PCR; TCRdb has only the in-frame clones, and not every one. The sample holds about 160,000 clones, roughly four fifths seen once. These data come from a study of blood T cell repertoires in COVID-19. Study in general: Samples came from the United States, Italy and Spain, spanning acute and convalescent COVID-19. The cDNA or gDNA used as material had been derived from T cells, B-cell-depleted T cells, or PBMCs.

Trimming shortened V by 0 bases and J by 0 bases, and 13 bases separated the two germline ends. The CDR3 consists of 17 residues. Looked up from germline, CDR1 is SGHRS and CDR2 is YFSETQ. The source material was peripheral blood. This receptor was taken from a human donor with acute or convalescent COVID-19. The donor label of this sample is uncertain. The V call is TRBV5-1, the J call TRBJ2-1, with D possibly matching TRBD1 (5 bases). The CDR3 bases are TGCGCCAGCAGCTTGGCTCGACAGCCTCGCTCCTACAATGAGCAGTTCTTC. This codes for CASSLARQPRSYNEQFF.